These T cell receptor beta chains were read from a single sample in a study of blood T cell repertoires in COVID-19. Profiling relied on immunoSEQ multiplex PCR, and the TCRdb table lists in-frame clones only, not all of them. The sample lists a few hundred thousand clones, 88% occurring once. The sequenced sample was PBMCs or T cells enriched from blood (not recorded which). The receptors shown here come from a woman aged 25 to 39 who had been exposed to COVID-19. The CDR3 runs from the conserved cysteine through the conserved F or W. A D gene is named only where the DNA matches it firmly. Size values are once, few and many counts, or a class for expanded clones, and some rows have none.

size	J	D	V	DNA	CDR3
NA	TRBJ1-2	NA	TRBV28	TGTGCCAGCAGTGAATATACAGGGAGCTATGGCTACACCTTC	CASSEYTGSYGYTF
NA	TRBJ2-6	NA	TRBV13	TGTGCCAGCAGCTTATCCCTTCGCGAGGGAGGGGCCAACGTCCTGACTTTC	CASSLSLREGGANVLTF
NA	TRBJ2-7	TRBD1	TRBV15	TGTGCCACCAGCAGAGAGCCCGGGACAGGGGACGAGCAGTACTTC	CATSREPGTGDEQYF
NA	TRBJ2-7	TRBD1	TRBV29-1	TGCAGCGTAACGGGACAGGGAGGCGCCGAGCAGTACTTC	CSVTGQGGAEQYF
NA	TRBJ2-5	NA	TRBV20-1	TGCAGTGCTAGTTCGGGTCCTGGGGAGACCCAGTACTTC	CSASSGPGETQYF
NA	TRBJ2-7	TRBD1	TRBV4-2	TGTGCCAGCAGCCACTCGACAGGGGTCGACGAGCAGTACTTC	CASSHSTGVDEQYF
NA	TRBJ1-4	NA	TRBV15	TGTGCCACCAGCTATCTCGACAGTTCACCTAATGAAAAACTGTTTTTT	CATSYLDSSPNEKLFF
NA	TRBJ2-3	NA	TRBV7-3	TGTGCCAGCAGCTCAACGGGGGCGGGAGCTTGGACAGATACGCAGTATTTT	CASSSTGAGAWTDTQYF
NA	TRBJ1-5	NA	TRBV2	TGTGCCAGCAGGCCCCGCGGCGGCAATCAGCCCCAGCATTTT	CASRPRGGNQPQHF
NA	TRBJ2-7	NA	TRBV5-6	TGTGCCAGCAGCCGGGGAACCGCCGAGCAGTACTTC	CASSRGTAEQYF
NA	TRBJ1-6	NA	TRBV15	TGTGCCACCAGCAGAGATCTGTCAGGGAGGTATAATTCACCCCTCCACTTT	CATSRDLSGRYNSPLHF
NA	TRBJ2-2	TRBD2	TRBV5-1	TGCGCCAGCAGCCCACCCCTGGGCGGGGGGAACACCGGGGAGCTGTTTTTT	CASSPPLGGGNTGELFF
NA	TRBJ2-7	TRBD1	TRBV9	TGTGCCAGCAGCATAACAGGGGGCGGCAATTACGAGCAGTACTTC	CASSITGGGNYEQYF
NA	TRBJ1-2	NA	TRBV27	TGTGCCAGCAGTTTATCTTCTAGCCTTAGGGGGGGCTACACCTTC	CASSLSSSLRGGYTF
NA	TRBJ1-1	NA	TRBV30	TGTGCCGAACGGGGGGGGCGGAGCACTGAAGCTTTCTTT	CAERGGRSTEAFF
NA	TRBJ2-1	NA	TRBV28	TGTGCCAGCAGCCCGGCGTTGGGCGAGCAGTTCTTC	CASSPALGEQFF
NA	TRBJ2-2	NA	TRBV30	TGTGCCTGGTCGGACACCGGGGAGCTGTTTTTT	CAWSDTGELFF
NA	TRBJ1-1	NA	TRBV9	TGTGCCAGCAGCGTAGGTAGTAAACTGAGGAACACTGAAGCTTTCTTT	CASSVGSKLRNTEAFF
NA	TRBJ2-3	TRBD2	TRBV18	TGTGCCAGCTCACCTAGCACCGGGGGGAGCACAGATACGCAGTATTTT	CASSPSTGGSTDTQYF
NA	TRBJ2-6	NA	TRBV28	TGTGCCAGCAGCCCGCATACCGGGGAAGGTGGGGCCAACGTCCTGACTTTC	CASSPHTGEGGANVLTF
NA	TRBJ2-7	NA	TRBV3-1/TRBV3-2	TGTGCCAGCAGCCCAGGGTTCACGGAGTACGAGCAGTACTTC	CASSPGFTEYEQYF
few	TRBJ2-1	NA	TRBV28	TGTGCCAGCAGAGGGAGAGACTCGGGGTACAATGAGCAGTTCTTC	CASRGRDSGYNEQFF
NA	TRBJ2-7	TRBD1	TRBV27	TGTGCCAGCAGGACAGGGGGCGACGAGCAGTACTTC	CASRTGGDEQYF
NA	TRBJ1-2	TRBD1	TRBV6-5	TGTGCCAGCAGTAGCTTGACAGGGGTTTATGGCTACACCTTC	CASSSLTGVYGYTF
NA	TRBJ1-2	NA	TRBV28	TGTGCCAGCAGTTCTGGACAGCTACATGGCTACACCTTC	CASSSGQLHGYTF
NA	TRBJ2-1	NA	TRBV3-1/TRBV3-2	TGTGCCAGCAGCCCCTACGGCTACAATGAGCAGTTCTTC	CASSPYGYNEQFF
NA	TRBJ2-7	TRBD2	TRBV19	TGTGCCAGTAGTCCCCGGACTAGCGGGAGTCACGAGCAGTACTTC	CASSPRTSGSHEQYF
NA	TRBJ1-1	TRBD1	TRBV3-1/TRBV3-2	TGTGCCAGCAGCCAAGATGACAGGGGGTGGGGAGGCACTGAAGCTTTCTTT	CASSQDDRGWGGTEAFF
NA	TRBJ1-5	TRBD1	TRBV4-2	TGTGCCAGCGGTGGGACAGGGGGAGGTCAGCCCCAGCATTTT	CASGGTGGGQPQHF
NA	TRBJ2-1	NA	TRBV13	TGTGCCAGCAGCTTAGTGGCATATAACAATGAGCAGTTCTTC	CASSLVAYNNEQFF
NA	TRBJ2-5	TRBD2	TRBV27	TGTGCCAGCAGGTCGGCCGGACTAGCAACGGAGACCCAGTACTTC	CASRSAGLATETQYF